The 22 T cell receptor beta chains given below trace back to one sample, sequenced in a study of T cell responses to AZD1222 COVID-19 vaccine. Produced via immunoSEQ multiplex PCR; TCRdb's table is partial and in-frame only. This sample has 110,000 to 150,000 clones; roughly 88% occur once, and the top ten carry around 8%. The sequencing used peripheral blood, collected on day 0 of AZD1222 vaccination. The source is an adult in good health.

This chain joins TRBV2 and TRBJ2-2; D not resolved. CDR1 and CDR2 from the germline V gene are SNHLY and FYNNEI. This CDR3 has 13 residues. V lost 3 bases to trimming and J lost 2 bases, with 4 bases between them. The CDR3: CASSESNTGELFF. Here the CDR3 DNA reads TGTGCCAGCAGTGAGTCCAACACCGGGGAGCTGTTTTTT. The entire variable domain, with the rest obtained from reference TRBV2 and TRBJ2-2, is as follows: EPEVTQTPSHQVTQMGQEVILRCVPISNHLYFYWYRQILGQKVEFLVSFYNNEISEKSEIFDDQFSVERPDGSNFTLKIRSTKLEDSAMYFCASSESNTGELFFGEGSRLTVL.

This clone was recorded once. This rearrangement joins TRBV19 to TRBJ1-1, with D tentatively TRBD1 (5 bases). CDR3 length: 14 amino acids. Germline V lookup: CDR1 LNHDA, CDR2 SQIVND (reference sequence). Trimming shortened V by 8 bases and J by 2 bases, and 15 bases separated the two germline ends. The CDR3 DNA reads as TGTGCCAGTCTCTCCCGGGGCGGTAACACTGAAGCTTTCTTT. Translation gives CASLSRGGNTEAFF.

The chain has TRBV28 and TRBJ2-7; D is perhaps TRBD1 (5 bases). CDR3 size: 14 residues. Germline CDR1 reads MDHEN; CDR2 reads SYDVKM. Trimming shortened V by 4 bases and J by 3 bases, and 13 bases separated the two germline ends. CDR3 sequence: CASSSSRDSYEQYF. CDR3 DNA: TGTGCCAGCAGTTCCTCCCGAGACAGCTACGAGCAGTACTTC. The whole variable domain, remainder taken from reference TRBV28 and TRBJ2-7, is DVKVTQSSRYLVKRTGEKVFLECVQDMDHENMFWYRQDPGLGLRLIYFSYDVKMKEKGDIPEGYSVSREKKERFSLILESASTNQTSMYLCASSSSRDSYEQYFGPGTRLTVT.

This clone was counted a single time. The chain uses TRBV10-2 and TRBJ1-2, with 8 bases fitting TRBD1. CDR1 is WSHSY, CDR2 SAAADI, per germline. CDR3 length: 14 amino acids. V shed 0 bases and J 7 bases; nucleotides not matched to a gene: 4. The CDR3 loop is CASSESSQGAGYTF. The CDR3 coding sequence is TGCGCCAGCAGTGAGTCGAGTCAGGGGGCTGGCTACACCTTC.

This clone was seen just once. Here the CDR3 reads CASSRIGTANTGELFF. DNA of the CDR3: TGTGCCAGCTCCAGAATCGGGACGGCGAACACCGGGGAGCTGTTTTTT. This sequence joins TRBV3-1 (or the pseudogene TRBV3-2) and TRBJ2-2; D possibly uses TRBD1 or TRBD2 (5 bases each). Trimming shortened V by 8 bases and J by 0 bases, and 16 bases separated the two germline ends. Germline V gene lookup returns CDR1 LGHDT and CDR2 YNNKEL (reference sequence). This CDR3 contains 16 residues.

The V gene is TRBV12-3 or TRBV12-4, the J gene TRBJ2-7, with D perhaps matching TRBD1 (6 bases). The V gene lost 4 bases and the J gene lost 1 base, with 8 bases spanning the gap. This CDR3 spans 13 amino acids. Written as DNA, the CDR3 is TGTGCCAGCAGTTGGGACATATCCTACGAGCAGTACTTC. Translated: CASSWDISYEQYF.

The CDR3 nucleotides are TGTGCCATAAGGGGAAGCTCCTATAATTCACCCCTCCACTTT. Its protein product is CAIRGSSYNSPLHF. This chain joins TRBV6-5 and TRBJ1-6, with a weak D call TRBD1 (5 bases). CDR1 is MNHEY, CDR2 SVGAGI, per germline. This CDR3 spans 14 amino acids. V dropped 10 bases and J dropped 0 bases, with 10 bases sitting between them.

The J gene is TRBJ2-1, the V gene TRBV20-1, with 12 bases fitting TRBD2. The CDR3 has 15 amino acids. Germline V gene data show CDR1 as DFQATT and CDR2 as SNEGSKA (reference sequence). Losses at the gene ends were 4 bases for V and 10 bases for J; bases not matched to a gene: 11. The CDR3 here is CSANEGLAGSGEQFF. CDR3 bases: TGCAGTGCTAATGAGGGACTAGCGGGTTCGGGGGAGCAGTTCTTC.

V usage is TRBV29-1 and J usage is TRBJ1-1; weak D call: TRBD1 (5 bases). Germline V CDR1 and CDR2: SQVTM, ANQGSEA. The CDR3 spans 16 residues. The V end was cut by 0 bases, the J end by 6 bases, with 20 bases between. The CDR3 nucleotides read TGCAGCGTTGAAGATGCTAGGCCGGGGCGGTGGGCTGAAGCTTTCTTT. This translates into CSVEDARPGRWAEAFF.

The gene calls are TRBV2 and TRBJ2-7, with a tentative D call TRBD2 (6 bases). Trimming pared 5 bases from V and 2 bases from J, leaving 13 bases between. Per germline, CDR1 SNHLY and CDR2 FYNNEI. The CDR3 spans 14 residues. CDR3 in DNA: TGTGCCAGCAGTCCTCGGGGAGGCCCCTACGAGCAGTACTTC. Its translation is CASSPRGGPYEQYF.

This clone has just a few counts. V usage is TRBV19 and J usage is TRBJ2-3, with a weak D call TRBD2 (6 bases). The V gene lost 4 bases and the J gene lost 1 base, with 12 bases spanning the gap. Per germline, CDR1 LNHDA and CDR2 SQIVND (reference sequence). CDR3 size: 15 residues. CDR3 DNA: TGTGCCAGTAGTAATAGCGGTTTTCGCACAGATACGCAGTATTTT. It yields the protein CASSNSGFRTDTQYF.

This clone was seen a single time. This CDR3 is also generated by other DNA sequences in the sample. The V and J genes are TRBV5-1 and TRBJ1-2, with D uncertain. The germline V gene encodes CDR1 SGHRS and CDR2 YFSETQ. V dropped 0 bases and J dropped 8 bases, with 8 bases sitting between them. This CDR3 is 12 amino acids long. In DNA form, the CDR3 reads TGCGCCAGCAGCTTGGAGGGAGGAGGCTACACCTTC. Its protein is CASSLEGGGYTF. Full variable domain (missing parts from reference TRBV5-1 and TRBJ1-2): KAGVTQTPRYLIKTRGQQVTLSCSPISGHRSVSWYQQTPGQGLQFLFEYFSETQRNKGNFPGRFSGRQFSNSRSEMNVSTLELGDSALYLCASSLEGGGYTFGSGTRLTVV.

This clone came up once. The chain joins TRBV5-4 to TRBJ2-5; tentative D call: TRBD1 (6 bases). This CDR3 comprises 13 residues. Trimming took off 5 bases at V and 5 bases at J, with 13 bases between the two ends. CDR1 is SGHNT and CDR2 is YYREEE in the germline V gene (reference sequence). DNA of the CDR3: TGTGCCAGCAGGAAACAGGGAGACGAGACCCAGTACTTC. This sequence encodes CASRKQGDETQYF.

This rearrangement joins TRBV21-1 to TRBJ1-1. TRBV21-1 is described as a pseudogene. This CDR3 spans 18 amino acids. The CDR3 DNA follows: TGTGCCAGCAGCAAAGCGCGGAGGGAATCGAAGGTGAACACTGAAGCTTTCTTT. It codes for CASSKARRESKVNTEAFF.

The chain's CDR3 is CATSRYQQGEQFF. As DNA, the CDR3 is TGTGCCACCAGCAGATACCAACAGGGGGAGCAGTTCTTC. This sequence joins TRBV15 and TRBJ2-1, with 7 bases fitting TRBD1. The germline V gene encodes CDR1 LNHNV and CDR2 YYDKDF (reference sequence). CDR3 length: 13 residues. The V and J ends lost 2 bases and 10 bases, in that order; junction bases with no gene match: 5.

The chain recombines TRBV10-2 with TRBJ1-5, with D unresolved. The CDR3 loop spans 14 amino acids. V lost 3 bases and J 3 bases, leaving 9 bases between the germline ends. The V gene's germline CDR1 is WSHSY and CDR2 SAAADI. CDR3 residues: CASSESGPNQPQHF. CDR3 nucleotides: TGCGCCAGCAGTGAATCAGGACCCAATCAGCCCCAGCATTTT.

This chain uses TRBV2 with TRBJ2-7; D not certain. V lost 7 bases and J lost 4, with 5 bases in between. The CDR3 runs to 10 residues. The germline gives CDR1 SNHLY, CDR2 FYNNEI. CDR3 coding DNA: TGTGCCAGCATGTTGTACGAGCAGTACTTC. Its translation is CASMLYEQYF.

The DNA of the CDR3 is TGTGCCAGCAGCTTGGACAGGGCGTCTGGAAACACCATATATTTT. Translating it yields CASSLDRASGNTIYF. The chain combines TRBV5-4 with TRBJ1-3; D is possibly TRBD1 (6 bases). Trimming removed 0 bases from V and 1 base from J, with 8 bases in between. Per the germline V gene, CDR1 is SGHNT and CDR2 is YYREEE (reference sequence). The CDR3 length is 15 residues.

The chain recombines TRBV6-5 with TRBJ2-2; tentative D call: TRBD1 (5 bases). V was cut by 6 bases and J by 7 bases, with 15 bases left in between. Germline assignment: CDR1 MNHEY and CDR2 SVGAGI. This CDR3 comprises 14 residues. CDR3 bases: TGTGCCAGCAGACCCCGCGACAGAATCGGGGAGCTGTTTTTT. The encoded protein is CASRPRDRIGELFF.

The chain couples TRBV11-2 to TRBJ1-4; D may be TRBD1 (6 bases). The V and J ends lost 0 bases and 6 bases respectively, with 14 bases between them. This CDR3 is built from 16 residues. The germline V gene encodes CDR1 SGHAT and CDR2 FQNNGV. The CDR3 sequence: CASSLERGNPDEKLFF. In DNA, the CDR3 is TGTGCCAGCAGCTTAGAGAGGGGGAACCCTGATGAAAAACTGTTTTTT.

This clone was detected only a few times. The chain has TRBV5-1 and TRBJ1-5; possible D gene TRBD1, 5 bases. Germline V gene sequence: CDR1 SGHRS, CDR2 YFSETQ. This CDR3 region has 13 residues. The ends were cut back, 0 bases at V and 7 bases at J, with 8 bases in the middle. CDR3 sequence reads: CASSLEGEQPQHF. The CDR3 region has the DNA TGCGCCAGCAGCTTGGAAGGGGAACAGCCCCAGCATTTT.

The rearrangement uses TRBV19 and TRBJ1-5; D not certain. This CDR3 region has 14 residues. The germline gives CDR1 LNHDA, CDR2 SQIVND (reference sequence). V was pared by 0 bases and J by 5 bases, with 8 bases between. Written as DNA, the CDR3 is TGTGCCAGTAGTATAGAGGATTTTTATCAGCCCCAGCATTTT. It is translated as CASSIEDFYQPQHF.